Listed below are T cell receptor beta chains from one sample, sequenced in a study of tumor-infiltrating lymphocytes in primary liver carcinoma. TCRdb used MiXCR to reprocess the multiplex PCR reads, holding one entry per CDR3 protein. The data contain 100,000 to 150,000 distinct CDR3 sequences, under 65% of them singletons. What was sequenced was liver tumor tissue from sampling region 3. The receptors were sampled from an older woman with primary liver carcinoma and hepatitis B virus infection. CDR3s include the opening cysteine and the closing phenylalanine or tryptophan. The D gene is left open where the match is weak. Clone size is given for some rows only: seen once, a few or many times, or a class if the clone is expanded.

d_call: TRBD1; v_call: TRBV5-1; j_call: TRBJ2-1; clone_size: .; cdr3_aa: CASIGTATRSYNEQFF; cdr3_nt: TGCGCCAGCATCGGGACAGCCACTAGGTCCTACAATGAGCAGTTCTTC
d_call: .; v_call: TRBV30; j_call: TRBJ2-1; clone_size: .; cdr3_aa: CAWSVVEGDKQSRSSYNEQFF; cdr3_nt: TGTGCCTGGAGTGTGGTCGAGGGGGACAAGCAGTCACGGAGCTCCTACAATGAGCAGTTCTTC
d_call: .; v_call: TRBV2; j_call: TRBJ2-1; clone_size: few; cdr3_aa: CASSAYNEQFF; cdr3_nt: TGTGCCAGCAGTGCTTACAATGAGCAGTTCTTC
d_call: .; v_call: TRBV11-2; j_call: TRBJ1-6; clone_size: .; cdr3_aa: CASSLDPSYPPLHF; cdr3_nt: TGTGCCAGCAGCTTAGACCCCAGTTACCCACCTCTCCACTTT
d_call: TRBD1; v_call: TRBV5-6; j_call: TRBJ1-1; clone_size: .; cdr3_aa: CASSLWAGGVDEAFF; cdr3_nt: TGTGCCAGCAGTTTATGGGCAGGGGGCGTTGATGAAGCTTTCTTT
d_call: .; v_call: TRBV28; j_call: TRBJ2-5; clone_size: once; cdr3_aa: CASSRTGTRQETQYF; cdr3_nt: TGTGCCAGCAGTCGAACCGGGACCCGCCAAGAGACCCAGTACTTC
d_call: .; v_call: TRBV29-1; j_call: TRBJ2-5; clone_size: many; cdr3_aa: CSVDRDPYQETQYF; cdr3_nt: TGCAGCGTTGACCGGGACCCGTACCAAGAGACCCAGTACTTC
d_call: .; v_call: TRBV6-2/TRBV6-3; j_call: TRBJ1-4; clone_size: .; cdr3_aa: CANSYGMGATNEKLFF; cdr3_nt: TGTGCCAACAGTTACGGTATGGGGGCAACTAATGAAAAACTGTTTTTT
d_call: .; v_call: TRBV11-2; j_call: TRBJ2-7; clone_size: .; cdr3_aa: CASSLDWVSLASPYEQYF; cdr3_nt: TGTGCCAGCAGCTTAGATTGGGTCAGCCTGGCGAGTCCCTACGAGCAGTACTTC
d_call: .; v_call: TRBV11-2; j_call: TRBJ1-4; clone_size: .; cdr3_aa: CASSLTRQAATNEKMFF; cdr3_nt: TGTGCCAGCAGCCTCACCCGACAGGCCGCAACCAATGAGAAAATGTTTTTT
d_call: .; v_call: TRBV29-1; j_call: TRBJ2-5; clone_size: .; cdr3_aa: CSVNKQETQYF; cdr3_nt: TGCAGCGTGAACAAACAAGAGACCCAGTACTTC
d_call: .; v_call: TRBV29-1; j_call: TRBJ1-2; clone_size: .; cdr3_aa: CSVVDSGYGYTF; cdr3_nt: TGCAGCGTCGTGGACAGTGGCTATGGCTACACCTTC
d_call: .; v_call: TRBV29-1; j_call: TRBJ2-3; clone_size: .; cdr3_aa: CSVEVLGRMGVSTDTQYF; cdr3_nt: TGCAGCGTTGAAGTGTTGGGCAGGATGGGGGTTAGCACAGATACGCAATATTTT
d_call: .; v_call: TRBV11-3; j_call: TRBJ1-1; clone_size: .; cdr3_aa: CVSGRPDLHEAFF; cdr3_nt: TGTGTCAGCGGCCGACCTGACCTGCATGAAGCTTTCTTT
d_call: TRBD2; v_call: TRBV5-1; j_call: TRBJ2-3; clone_size: .; cdr3_aa: CAGATSGGPPDTQYF; cdr3_nt: TGCGCCGGTGCTACTAGCGGGGGTCCCCCAGATACGCAGTATTTT
d_call: .; v_call: TRBV29-1; j_call: TRBJ2-5; clone_size: .; cdr3_aa: CSAGQGGLRETQYF; cdr3_nt: TGCAGCGCTGGACAGGGAGGGCTTAGGGAGACGCAGTACTTC
d_call: .; v_call: TRBV7-9; j_call: TRBJ1-4; clone_size: .; cdr3_aa: CAGSLVGHAANEKLFF; cdr3_nt: TGTGCCGGCAGCTTAGTTGGGCATGCAGCTAATGAAAAACTGTTTTTT
d_call: .; v_call: TRBV7-9; j_call: TRBJ1-4; clone_size: many; cdr3_aa: CASSVRTDLNEKLFF; cdr3_nt: TGTGCCAGCAGCGTGCGGACAGACCTTAATGAAAAACTGTTTTTT
d_call: .; v_call: TRBV29-1; j_call: TRBJ2-2; clone_size: .; cdr3_aa: CSVGPGGRVGLTPQNPNAGELFF; cdr3_nt: TGCAGCGTTGGACCCGGAGGCAGGGTAGGACTCACTCCTCAAAACCCGAACGCCGGGGAACTGTTTTTT
d_call: .; v_call: TRBV11-3; j_call: TRBJ2-3; clone_size: .; cdr3_aa: CARRRGDGEPDTQYF; cdr3_nt: TGTGCCAGGAGGCGAGGGGATGGGGAACCAGATACGCAGTATTTT
d_call: TRBD1; v_call: TRBV7-8; j_call: TRBJ2-2; clone_size: many; cdr3_aa: CASSLAFGQGQNTGELFF; cdr3_nt: TGTGCCAGCAGCTTAGCTTTCGGACAGGGGCAAAACACCGGGGAGCTGTTTTTT
d_call: .; v_call: TRBV11-1; j_call: TRBJ2-7; clone_size: .; cdr3_aa: CASSFSHRDGHEQYF; cdr3_nt: TGTGCCAGCAGCTTCTCCCACCGGGACGGCCACGAGCAGTACTTC
d_call: .; v_call: TRBV29-1; j_call: TRBJ1-1; clone_size: .; cdr3_aa: CSSRVQGNTEAFF; cdr3_nt: TGCAGCTCCCGTGTACAGGGGAACACTGAAGCTTTCTTT
d_call: TRBD2; v_call: TRBV28; j_call: TRBJ2-7; clone_size: once; cdr3_aa: CASSPLLAGGSYKQYF; cdr3_nt: TGTGCCAGCAGTCCTCTCCTAGCGGGAGGTTCCTACAAGCAGTACTTC
d_call: TRBD1; v_call: TRBV11-2; j_call: TRBJ2-7; clone_size: once; cdr3_aa: CTSSATGDTSYEQYF; cdr3_nt: TGTACCAGCAGCGCGACAGGGGACACCTCCTACGAGCAGTACTTC
d_call: .; v_call: TRBV30; j_call: TRBJ1-1; clone_size: .; cdr3_aa: CAWGHTRGSHTEASF; cdr3_nt: TGTGCCTGGGGACATACGAGGGGCTCCCACACTGAAGCTTCCTTT
d_call: TRBD2; v_call: TRBV5-1; j_call: TRBJ2-1; clone_size: .; cdr3_aa: CANSLGSGSNYNEQFF; cdr3_nt: TGCGCCAACAGCTTGGGAAGCGGGAGCAACTACAATGAGCAGTTCTTC
d_call: .; v_call: TRBV29-1; j_call: TRBJ2-3; clone_size: many; cdr3_aa: CSVERGADTQYF; cdr3_nt: TGCAGCGTTGAAAGGGGCGCAGATACGCAGTATTTT
d_call: TRBD2; v_call: TRBV7-9; j_call: TRBJ2-5; clone_size: .; cdr3_aa: CASSLPQAGGLETQYF; cdr3_nt: TGTGCCAGCAGCTTACCCCAAGCGGGAGGGCTAGAGACCCAGTACTTC
d_call: TRBD2; v_call: TRBV28; j_call: TRBJ2-7; clone_size: .; cdr3_aa: CASRASGPAGVQYF; cdr3_nt: TGTGCCAGCAGAGCCTCGGGACCAGCGGGAGTGCAGTACTTC
d_call: TRBD1; v_call: TRBV6-1; j_call: TRBJ1-5; clone_size: .; cdr3_aa: CATGGQGGLSNQAQHF; cdr3_nt: TGTGCCACCGGGGGGCAGGGGGGGTTGAGCAATCAGGCCCAGCATTTT
d_call: TRBD2; v_call: TRBV12-3/TRBV12-4; j_call: TRBJ2-1; clone_size: many; cdr3_aa: CASRRGGAGESAYNEQFF; cdr3_nt: TGTGCCAGCCGTCGGGGAGGAGCGGGAGAGTCCGCCTACAATGAGCAGTTCTTC
d_call: .; v_call: TRBV11-2; j_call: TRBJ2-7; clone_size: medium-sized; cdr3_aa: CASSSGGRAADEQYF; cdr3_nt: TGTGCCAGCAGTTCTGGGGGCAGGGCGGCCGACGAGCAGTACTTC
d_call: .; v_call: TRBV11-2; j_call: TRBJ2-5; clone_size: .; cdr3_aa: CTSSPNFAGTQYF; cdr3_nt: TGTACCAGTAGTCCCAATTTTGCGGGGACCCAGTACTTC
d_call: .; v_call: TRBV5-1; j_call: TRBJ2-1; clone_size: .; cdr3_aa: CASSLVSGGADNEQFF; cdr3_nt: TGCGCCAGCAGCTTGGTATCGGGGGGCGCTGACAATGAGCAGTTCTTC
d_call: .; v_call: TRBV28; j_call: TRBJ2-3; clone_size: .; cdr3_aa: CASSSSRQLVTQYF; cdr3_nt: TGTGCCAGCAGTTCCTCGCGACAACTAGTTACGCAGTATTTT
d_call: TRBD1; v_call: TRBV7-9; j_call: TRBJ2-1; clone_size: .; cdr3_aa: CASGAPGTGGFYDEQFF; cdr3_nt: TGTGCCAGCGGCGCCCCTGGAACAGGGGGCTTCTACGATGAGCAGTTCTTC
d_call: .; v_call: TRBV6-2/TRBV6-3; j_call: TRBJ1-2; clone_size: many; cdr3_aa: CASSNRPRSNYGYTF; cdr3_nt: TGTGCCAGCAGTAATCGGCCACGTTCTAACTATGGCTACACCTTC
d_call: TRBD2; v_call: TRBV11-2; j_call: TRBJ2-2; clone_size: .; cdr3_aa: CASSRGTGELLF; cdr3_nt: TGTGCCAGCTCGCGGGGGACCGGGGAGCTGCTTTTT
d_call: .; v_call: TRBV5-1; j_call: TRBJ2-3; clone_size: .; cdr3_aa: CASSLEGRITDMQYF; cdr3_nt: TGCGCCAGCAGCTTGGAAGGCAGGATCACAGATATGCAGTATTTT
d_call: TRBD1; v_call: TRBV19; j_call: TRBJ2-6; clone_size: .; cdr3_aa: CASSSGTALAYSGANVLTF; cdr3_nt: TGTGCCAGTAGTTCAGGGACAGCCCTTGCTTACTCTGGGGCCAACGTCCTGACTTTC
d_call: TRBD2; v_call: TRBV27; j_call: TRBJ2-7; clone_size: .; cdr3_aa: CASSRGGVGSSYEQYF; cdr3_nt: TGTGCCAGCAGCCGTGGGGGGGTGGGAAGCTCCTACGAGCAGTACTTC
d_call: .; v_call: TRBV6-5; j_call: TRBJ1-2; clone_size: .; cdr3_aa: CAGSSPRRRTSANYGYTF; cdr3_nt: TGTGCCGGCAGTTCCCCACGGAGGCGGACCTCAGCTAACTATGGTTACACCTTC
d_call: TRBD1; v_call: TRBV30; j_call: TRBJ1-5; clone_size: few; cdr3_aa: CAWSVGQGPNQPQHF; cdr3_nt: TGTGCCTGGAGCGTAGGACAGGGCCCCAATCAGCCCCAGCATTTT
d_call: TRBD1; v_call: TRBV24-1; j_call: TRBJ2-1; clone_size: .; cdr3_aa: CATRAGQGEYNGQFF; cdr3_nt: TGTGCCACCAGGGCGGGACAGGGGGAGTACAATGGGCAGTTCTTC
d_call: .; v_call: TRBV28; j_call: TRBJ1-2; clone_size: few; cdr3_aa: CASNSRCTGGGYGYTF; cdr3_nt: TGTGCCAGCAACAGTAGATGTACAGGAGGGGGCTATGGCTACACCTTC
d_call: .; v_call: TRBV5-4; j_call: TRBJ1-1; clone_size: many; cdr3_aa: CASSPPPGGTTEAFF; cdr3_nt: TGTGCCAGCAGCCCCCCCCCGGGGGGGACCACTGAAGCTTTCTTT
d_call: .; v_call: TRBV4-1; j_call: TRBJ1-2; clone_size: once; cdr3_aa: CASSQDAGRGYGYTF; cdr3_nt: TGCGCCAGCAGCCAAGACGCAGGGAGAGGATATGGCTACACCTTC